Listed below are T cell receptor beta chains from one sample, sequenced in a study of blood T cell repertoires in COVID-19. Measured with immunoSEQ multiplex PCR; TCRdb has only the in-frame clones, and not every one. The data hold about 93,000 clones, with around 90% observed a single time. Sequencing used peripheral blood. The receptors shown here come from a man in his fifties or sixties with COVID-19, enrolled during active disease. Both conserved end residues are part of each CDR3. The D gene is left open where the match is weak. Clone size is stated in some rows and not others, as once, few, many or a class when expanded.

v_gene	d_gene	abundance	j_gene	len	CDR3aa	CDR3nt
TRBV9	-	-	TRBJ1-3	16	CASSVGDYYSGNTIYF	TGTGCCAGCAGCGTAGGGGACTATTACTCTGGAAACACCATATATTTT
TRBV3-1/TRBV3-2	-	-	TRBJ2-2	13	CASRASSTGELFF	TGTGCCAGCAGGGCCTCTAGCACCGGGGAGCTGTTTTTT
TRBV2	TRBD2	few	TRBJ2-7	18	CASSPKGGRALSFYEQYF	TGTGCCAGCAGCCCCAAGGGCGGGAGGGCCCTCTCGTTCTACGAGCAGTACTTC
TRBV3-1/TRBV3-2	TRBD1	-	TRBJ1-2	14	CASSQGETGDGYTF	TGTGCCAGCAGCCAAGGTGAGACAGGGGACGGCTACACCTTC
TRBV15	TRBD1	-	TRBJ2-7	15	CATSREEQGYYEQYF	TGTGCCACCAGCAGAGAGGAACAGGGGTACTACGAGCAGTACTTC
TRBV30	-	once	TRBJ1-4	13	CAWSGQLNEKLFF	TGTGCCTGGAGCGGACAGCTTAATGAAAAACTGTTTTTT
TRBV23-1	-	-	TRBJ1-5	17	CASSQIDRLAGSQPQHF	TGCGCCAGCAGTCAAATCGACAGGTTGGCAGGGAGTCAGCCCCAGCATTTT
TRBV11-1	TRBD1	-	TRBJ2-3	14	CASSWDRVTDTQYF	TGTGCCAGCAGCTGGGACAGGGTTACAGATACGCAGTATTTT
TRBV28	TRBD1	-	TRBJ1-3	15	CASRSPPGGRNTIYF	TGTGCCAGCAGATCCCCGCCAGGGGGTAGAAACACCATATATTTT
TRBV4-3	-	-	TRBJ1-1	13	CASSQGIRTEAFF	TGCGCCAGCAGCCAAGGTATTCGGACTGAAGCTTTCTTT
TRBV9	TRBD1	-	TRBJ1-5	15	CASSSGQGGNQPQHF	TGTGCCAGCAGCTCGGGACAGGGGGGCAATCAGCCCCAGCATTTT
TRBV30	TRBD1	-	TRBJ1-1	13	CAQDRGQRTEAFF	TGTGCCCAGGACAGGGGGCAGAGGACTGAAGCTTTCTTT
TRBV9	TRBD1	-	TRBJ2-7	14	CASNPGTGRYEQYF	TGTGCCAGCAACCCCGGGACAGGGAGGTACGAGCAGTACTTC
TRBV6-5	-	-	TRBJ2-3	13	CASSYERTDTQYF	TGTGCCAGCAGTTACGAGAGAACAGATACGCAGTATTTT
TRBV29-1	-	-	TRBJ1-2	11	CSDERGGGYTF	TGCAGCGACGAAAGGGGAGGTGGCTACACCTTC
TRBV29-1	TRBD2	-	TRBJ2-1	14	CSVATSGRYNEQFF	TGCAGCGTTGCCACTAGCGGGCGGTACAATGAGCAGTTCTTC
TRBV10-2	TRBD2	-	TRBJ2-3	15	CASSDPGRGTDTQYF	TGCGCCAGCAGTGATCCGGGGAGGGGCACAGATACGCAGTATTTT
TRBV6-5	TRBD1	-	TRBJ2-2	16	CASSYSGRGRSGELFF	TGTGCCAGCAGTTACTCGGGAAGGGGGCGATCCGGGGAGCTGTTTTTT
TRBV7-8	-	-	TRBJ1-1	13	CASSHLEGPQAFF	TGTGCCAGCAGCCACCTTGAGGGTCCCCAAGCTTTCTTT
TRBV19	-	-	TRBJ1-3	15	CASTRTAVSGNTIYF	TGTGCCAGTACTCGGACTGCGGTCAGTGGAAACACCATATATTTT
TRBV29-1	TRBD1	-	TRBJ1-1	13	CSVSTGGNTEAFF	TGCAGCGTTTCTACAGGGGGGAACACTGAAGCTTTCTTT
TRBV5-4	-	-	TRBJ2-1	15	CASSLGRAHHNEQFF	TGTGCCAGCAGCTTGGGGCGGGCCCATCACAATGAGCAGTTCTTC
TRBV6-5	TRBD2	-	TRBJ2-1	14	CASTGLAGGNEQFF	TGTGCCAGCACGGGACTAGCGGGAGGCAATGAGCAGTTCTTC
TRBV11-2	-	-	TRBJ2-7	17	CASSLDWLLAFTYEQYF	TGTGCCAGCAGCTTAGATTGGTTGCTAGCTTTTACTTACGAGCAGTACTTC
TRBV25-1	TRBD1	-	TRBJ2-7	16	CASKGWTGTDSYEQYF	TGTGCCAGCAAGGGCTGGACAGGGACCGATTCCTACGAGCAGTACTTC
TRBV24-1	TRBD2	-	TRBJ2-1	16	CATSDSGLARYNEQFF	TGTGCCACCAGTGATTCGGGACTAGCGCGTTACAATGAGCAGTTCTTC
TRBV28	TRBD2	-	TRBJ2-7	16	CASNKSPSGSSYEQYF	TGTGCCAGCAACAAAAGTCCTAGCGGGAGCTCCTACGAGCAGTACTTC
TRBV9	-	-	TRBJ2-7	14	CASSVGQVWDEQYF	TGTGCCAGCAGCGTAGGACAGGTATGGGACGAGCAGTACTTC
TRBV30	-	-	TRBJ1-3	16	CAWSELSDSGGNTIYF	TGTGCCTGGAGTGAGTTATCGGATTCGGGAGGAAACACCATATATTTT
TRBV10-3	TRBD2	-	TRBJ2-1	16	CAISSPGLAGYNEQFF	TGTGCCATCAGTAGCCCGGGACTAGCGGGATACAATGAGCAGTTCTTC
TRBV4-1	-	-	TRBJ2-5	14	CASPSPGSKETQYF	TGCGCCAGCCCGTCCCCGGGATCTAAAGAGACCCAGTACTTC
TRBV25-1	TRBD2	-	TRBJ2-5	17	CASSESGWEGYQETQYF	TGTGCCAGCAGTGAATCGGGATGGGAGGGGTACCAAGAGACCCAGTACTTC
TRBV7-2	-	-	TRBJ2-7	14	CASSSEGGSYEQYF	TGTGCCAGCAGCTCCGAGGGGGGGTCCTACGAGCAGTACTTC
TRBV9	-	-	TRBJ2-7	16	CASSVGPDGGYYEQYF	TGTGCCAGCAGCGTAGGCCCGGATGGAGGATACTACGAGCAGTACTTC
TRBV5-1	TRBD1	-	TRBJ1-1	17	CASSVGTGINMNTEAFF	TGCGCCAGCAGCGTCGGGACAGGAATAAATATGAACACTGAAGCTTTCTTT
TRBV5-1	TRBD1	few	TRBJ1-1	13	CASSPDRSTEAFF	TGCGCCAGCAGCCCGGACAGGTCTACTGAAGCTTTCTTT
TRBV9	-	-	TRBJ1-2	13	CASSAAGVDGYTF	TGTGCCAGCAGCGCAGCAGGGGTCGATGGCTACACCTTC
TRBV7-2	-	-	TRBJ2-1	12	CASSYLYNEQFF	TGTGCCAGCAGCTACTTATACAATGAGCAGTTCTTC
TRBV13	-	-	TRBJ1-5	14	CASSFRGSNQPQHF	TGTGCCAGCAGTTTTCGGGGAAGCAATCAGCCCCAGCATTTT
TRBV2	TRBD1	-	TRBJ1-5	15	CASNLDSGGNQPQHF	TGTGCCAGCAACCTCGACTCAGGGGGTAATCAGCCCCAGCATTTT
TRBV9	-	-	TRBJ2-7	14	CASSVGGGRGEQYF	TGTGCCAGCAGCGTAGGAGGGGGGAGGGGTGAGCAGTACTTC
TRBV29-1	-	-	TRBJ2-7	13	CSVGSTGSNEQYF	TGCAGCGTTGGGTCAACCGGGAGCAACGAGCAGTACTTC
TRBV7-2	TRBD2	-	TRBJ2-7	15	CASSLSSGSTYEQYF	TGTGCCAGCAGCTTAAGTAGCGGGTCAACCTACGAGCAGTACTTC
TRBV18	TRBD1	-	TRBJ1-1	15	CASSPRTGLNTEAFF	TGTGCCAGCTCACCAAGGACAGGGCTGAACACTGAAGCTTTCTTT
TRBV15	-	-	TRBJ2-5	16	CATSRLTGRDQETQYF	TGTGCCACCAGCAGACTAACGGGTCGAGACCAAGAGACCCAGTACTTC
TRBV2	-	-	TRBJ2-5	14	CASSERAAQETQYF	TGTGCCAGCAGTGAGAGGGCAGCTCAAGAGACCCAGTACTTC
TRBV18	TRBD1	-	TRBJ2-1	15	CASSPRTGGDNEQFF	TGTGCCAGCTCACCTAGGACAGGGGGGGACAATGAGCAGTTCTTC
TRBV9	TRBD1	once	TRBJ2-1	13	CASSVATTGAQFF	TGTGCCAGCAGCGTAGCTACGACAGGGGCGCAGTTCTTC
TRBV10-3	-	once	TRBJ1-1	12	CAISESRSEAFF	TGTGCCATCAGTGAGTCGAGGTCTGAAGCTTTCTTT
TRBV30	-	-	TRBJ1-1	10	CAWSSGEAFF	TGTGCCTGGAGTTCAGGTGAAGCTTTCTTT
TRBV19	-	-	TRBJ2-5	14	CASRRGEAGETQYF	TGTGCCAGTAGACGGGGAGAGGCGGGGGAGACCCAGTACTTC
TRBV6-5	TRBD1	few	TRBJ2-7	14	CASSPRDREHEQYF	TGTGCCAGCAGTCCCCGGGACAGGGAGCACGAGCAGTACTTC
TRBV7-9	TRBD1	-	TRBJ1-3	14	CASSPTGTGNTIYF	TGTGCCAGCAGCCCGACAGGGACTGGAAACACCATATATTTT
TRBV28	TRBD2	many	TRBJ2-7	15	CASRRTSGRVYEQYF	TGTGCCAGCAGAAGGACTAGCGGGAGGGTCTACGAGCAGTACTTC